This T cell receptor beta chain was sequenced in a study of T cell responses to AZD1222 COVID-19 vaccine. Study details: It was second doses at about 4 or about 12 weeks that were pooled.

About this clone: The antigen remains unidentified.

Study-wide results and limits: Dominant at 160-218 and 743-854, vaccine-associated CD4 TCRs also spanned spike. It was only a handful of AZD1222 recipients who were seropositive at baseline.

Method: immunoSEQ multiplex PCR; TCRdb's copy keeps in-frame clones and lacks some. This sample has roughly 120,000 clones, with around 87% found just once. From germline, CDR1 is LGHNT and CDR2 FRNRAP. The CDR3 sequence is 14 residues long. The junction had 0 bases not matched to a gene; V was cut back by 2 bases and J by 2 bases. V and J are TRBV12-5 and TRBJ1-5, with TRBD1 matching over 7 bases. The sequences come from peripheral blood, collected on day 0 of AZD1222 vaccination. The TCR comes from an adult in good health. CDR3 sequence reads: CASGLTGGNQPQHF. CDR3 bases: TGTGCTAGTGGTTTGACAGGGGGCAATCAGCCCCAGCATTTT.